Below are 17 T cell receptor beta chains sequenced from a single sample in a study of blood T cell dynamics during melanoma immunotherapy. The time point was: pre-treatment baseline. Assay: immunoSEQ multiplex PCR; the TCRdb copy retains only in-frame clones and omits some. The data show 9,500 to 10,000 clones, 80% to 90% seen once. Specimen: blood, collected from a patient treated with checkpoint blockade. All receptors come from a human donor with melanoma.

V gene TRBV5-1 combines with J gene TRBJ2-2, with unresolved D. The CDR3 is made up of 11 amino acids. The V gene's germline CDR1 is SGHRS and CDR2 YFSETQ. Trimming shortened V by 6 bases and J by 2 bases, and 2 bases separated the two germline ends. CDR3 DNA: TGCGCCAGCACCAACACCGGGGAGCTGTTTTTT. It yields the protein CASTNTGELFF.

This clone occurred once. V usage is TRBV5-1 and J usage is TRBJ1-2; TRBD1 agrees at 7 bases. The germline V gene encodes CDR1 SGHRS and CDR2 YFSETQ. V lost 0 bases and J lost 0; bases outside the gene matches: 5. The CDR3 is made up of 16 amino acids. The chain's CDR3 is CASSLGDRSANYGYTF. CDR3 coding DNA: TGCGCCAGCAGCTTGGGGGACAGATCAGCTAACTATGGCTACACCTTC.

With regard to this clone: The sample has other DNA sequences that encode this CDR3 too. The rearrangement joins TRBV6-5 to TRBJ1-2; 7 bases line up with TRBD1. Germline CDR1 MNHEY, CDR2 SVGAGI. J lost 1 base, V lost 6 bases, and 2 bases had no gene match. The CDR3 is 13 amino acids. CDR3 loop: CASRRDSNYGYTF. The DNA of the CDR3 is TGTGCCAGCAGAAGGGACAGTAACTATGGCTACACCTTC.

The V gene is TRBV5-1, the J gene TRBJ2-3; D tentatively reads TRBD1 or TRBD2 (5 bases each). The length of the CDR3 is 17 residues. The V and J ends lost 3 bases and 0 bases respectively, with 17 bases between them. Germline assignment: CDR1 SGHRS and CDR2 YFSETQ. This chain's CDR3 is CASSSGRMVTSTDTQYF. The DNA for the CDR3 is TGCGCCAGCAGCTCGGGACGGATGGTTACTAGCACAGATACGCAGTATTTT.

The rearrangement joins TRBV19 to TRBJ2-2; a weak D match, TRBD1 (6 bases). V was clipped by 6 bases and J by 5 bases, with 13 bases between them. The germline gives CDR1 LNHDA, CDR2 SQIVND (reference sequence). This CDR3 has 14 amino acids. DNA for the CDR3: TGTGCCAGTAGCACCCCAGGGGAAACCGGGGAGCTGTTTTTT. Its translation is CASSTPGETGELFF. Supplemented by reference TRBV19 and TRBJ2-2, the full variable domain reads DGGITQSPKYLFRKEGQNVTLSCEQNLNHDAMYWYRQDPGQGLRLIYYSQIVNDFQKGDIAEGYSVSREKKESFPLTVTSAQKNPTAFYLCASSTPGETGELFFGEGSRLTVL.

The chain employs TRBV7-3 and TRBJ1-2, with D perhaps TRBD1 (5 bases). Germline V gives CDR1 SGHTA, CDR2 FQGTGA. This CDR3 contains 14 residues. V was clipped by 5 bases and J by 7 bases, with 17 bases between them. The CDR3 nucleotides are TGTGCCAGCAGCGCAGGGCAGGGTGAAAGTGGCTACACCTTC. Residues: CASSAGQGESGYTF.

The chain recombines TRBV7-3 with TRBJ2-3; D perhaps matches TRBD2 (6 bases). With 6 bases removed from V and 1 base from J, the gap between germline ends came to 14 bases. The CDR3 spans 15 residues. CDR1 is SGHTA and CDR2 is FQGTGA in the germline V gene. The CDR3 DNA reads TGTGCCAGCAGTTTTACGTCGGGGGGCACAGATACGCAGTATTTT. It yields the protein CASSFTSGGTDTQYF. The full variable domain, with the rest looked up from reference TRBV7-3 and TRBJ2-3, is GAGVSQTPSNKVTEKGKYVELRCDPISGHTALYWYRQSLGQGPEFLIYFQGTGAADDSGLPNDRFFAVRPEGSVSTLKIQRTERGDSAVYLCASSFTSGGTDTQYFGPGTRLTVL.

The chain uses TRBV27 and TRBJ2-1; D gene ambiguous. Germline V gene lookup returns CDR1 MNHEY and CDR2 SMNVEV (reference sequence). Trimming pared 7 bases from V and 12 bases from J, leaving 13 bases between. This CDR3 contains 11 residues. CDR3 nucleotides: TGTGCCAGCATCCGGCTAGGTGGGCAGTTCTTC. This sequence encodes CASIRLGGQFF.

CDR3 protein: CASSLEGRTKETQYF. As DNA, the CDR3 is TGTGCCAGCAGTTTAGAAGGACGGACTAAAGAGACCCAGTACTTC. V and J are TRBV5-6 and TRBJ2-5; TRBD2 might be the D (6 bases). This CDR3 region has 15 residues. With 5 bases removed from V and 3 bases from J, the gap between germline ends came to 17 bases. Germline CDR1 and CDR2: SGHDT and YYEEEE.

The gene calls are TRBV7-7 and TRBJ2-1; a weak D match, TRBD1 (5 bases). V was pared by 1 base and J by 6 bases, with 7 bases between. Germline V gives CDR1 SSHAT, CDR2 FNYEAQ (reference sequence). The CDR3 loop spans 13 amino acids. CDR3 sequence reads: CASSLGQGNEQFF. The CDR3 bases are TGTGCCAGCAGCTTAGGGCAGGGCAATGAGCAGTTCTTC.

The CDR3 nucleotides are TGCGCCAGCAGTCCGGGACAGGGAACAGATACGCAGTATTTT. Protein product: CASSPGQGTDTQYF. The rearrangement uses TRBV5-1 and TRBJ2-3; 9 nucleotides agree with TRBD1. This CDR3 has 14 amino acids. Germline CDR1 SGHRS, CDR2 YFSETQ. The V and J ends lost 5 bases and 3 bases, in that order; junction bases with no gene match: 4.

The DNA of the CDR3 is TGCGCCAGCAGCTTGAGCGGGGGGAGCTCCTACGAGCAGTACTTC. This codes for CASSLSGGSSYEQYF. V gene TRBV5-1 combines with J gene TRBJ2-7; 9 nucleotides match TRBD2. Trimming at V came to 1 base and at J to 0 bases, leaving 2 bases not matched to a gene. The CDR3 runs to 15 residues. Per germline, CDR1 SGHRS and CDR2 YFSETQ. The full variable domain, its missing parts supplied by reference TRBV5-1 and TRBJ2-7, is KAGVTQTPRYLIKTRGQQVTLSCSPISGHRSVSWYQQTPGQGLQFLFEYFSETQRNKGNFPGRFSGRQFSNSRSEMNVSTLELGDSALYLCASSLSGGSSYEQYFGPGTRLTVT.

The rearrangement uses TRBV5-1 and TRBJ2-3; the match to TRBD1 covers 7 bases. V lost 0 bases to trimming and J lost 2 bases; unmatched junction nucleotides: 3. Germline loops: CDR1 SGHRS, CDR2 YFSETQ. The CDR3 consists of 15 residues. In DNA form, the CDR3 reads TGCGCCAGCAGCTTGGAGGGGGCGGCCACAGATACGCAGTATTTT. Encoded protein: CASSLEGAATDTQYF.

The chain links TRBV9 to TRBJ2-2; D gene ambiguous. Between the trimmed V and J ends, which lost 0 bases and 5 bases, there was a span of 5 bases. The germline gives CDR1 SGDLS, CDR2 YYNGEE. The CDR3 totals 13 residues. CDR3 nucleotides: TGTGCCAGCAGCGTAGCTGGGACCGGGGAGCTGTTTTTT. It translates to CASSVAGTGELFF.

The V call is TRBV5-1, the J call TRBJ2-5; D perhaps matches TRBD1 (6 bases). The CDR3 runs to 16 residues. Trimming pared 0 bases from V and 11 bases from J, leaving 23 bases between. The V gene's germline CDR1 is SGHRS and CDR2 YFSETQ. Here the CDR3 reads CASSLDGWGPLMGQYF. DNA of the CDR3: TGCGCCAGCAGCTTGGACGGGTGGGGGCCCTTGATGGGGCAGTACTTC.

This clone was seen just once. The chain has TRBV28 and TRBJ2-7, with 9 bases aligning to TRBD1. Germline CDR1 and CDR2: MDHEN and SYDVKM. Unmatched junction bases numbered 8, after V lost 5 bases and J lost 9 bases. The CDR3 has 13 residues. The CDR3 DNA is TGTGCCAGCAGTACAGGGGGACAGGGTGCGCAGTACTTC. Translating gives CASSTGGQGAQYF.

The CDR3 DNA reads as TGTGCCAGCAGCTCGACGGGACTAGCGTTTGCCAAAAACATTCAGTACTTC. Translating it yields CASSSTGLAFAKNIQYF. The chain joins TRBV7-2 to TRBJ2-4; 10 positions match TRBD2. Germline V lookup: CDR1 SGHTA, CDR2 FQGNSA. This CDR3 is built from 17 residues. Germline trimming cut 4 bases from V and 1 base from J; bases unmatched to any gene: 7.